This T cell receptor (beta chain) was identified in a study of T cells in Graves' hyperthyroidism and ophthalmopathy. Germline lookup yields CDR1 ENHRY and CDR2 SYGVKD. Trimming at V came to 2 bases and at J to 1 base, leaving 2 bases not matched to a gene. The CDR3 sequence is 15 residues long. Amplified regions were TCR beta CDR3 sequences from RNA transcripts. Using the HTBI primer set, a first-round RT-PCR was run on the TCR CDR3. TCRdb processed the multiplex PCR reads anew with MiXCR; each CDR3 protein has one entry. The sample has under 700,000 distinct CDR3 sequences; over 15% are singletons. This clonotype was detected a few times.

The receptor was isolated from a woman aged 18 to 35 with Graves' hyperthyroidism. The source material was blood. The J gene is TRBJ1-2, the V gene TRBV10-3, with 9 bases fitting TRBD1. DNA of the CDR3: TGTGCCATCAGTGAGGGGACAGGGTTTAACTATGGCTACACCTTC. Translating it yields CAISEGTGFNYGYTF.